This T cell receptor beta chain stems from a study of control samples from healthy donors and cancer patients. V lost 4 bases, J lost 4 bases, and 16 bases lay in between. The CDR3 consists of 16 residues. CDR1 and CDR2 from the germline V gene are MNHEY and SVGAGI. Method: immunoSEQ multiplex PCR; TCRdb's copy keeps in-frame clones and lacks some. The sample includes 100,000 or so clones, approximately 82% of them seen just once. Sequencing was done on a sample of blood. J is TRBJ2-2 and V is TRBV6-5, with a weak D call TRBD1 (6 bases). The clonotype was recovered from a woman in her sixties or seventies in good health. The CDR3 region is CASSFQGQTGTGELFF. In nucleotides, the CDR3 is TGTGCCAGCAGTTTTCAAGGACAGACAGGCACCGGGGAGCTGTTTTTT.